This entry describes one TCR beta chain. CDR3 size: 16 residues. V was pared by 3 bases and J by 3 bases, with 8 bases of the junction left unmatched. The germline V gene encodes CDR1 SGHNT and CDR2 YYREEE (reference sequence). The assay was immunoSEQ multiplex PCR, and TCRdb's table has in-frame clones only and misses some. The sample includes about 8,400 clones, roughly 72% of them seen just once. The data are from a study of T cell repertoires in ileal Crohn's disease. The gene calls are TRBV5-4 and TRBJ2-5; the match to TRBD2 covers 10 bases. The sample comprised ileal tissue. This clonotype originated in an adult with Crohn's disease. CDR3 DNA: TGTGCCAGCAGCTGGGGGGGCCTAGCGGGAGAAGAGACCCAGTACTTC. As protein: CASSWGGLAGEETQYF. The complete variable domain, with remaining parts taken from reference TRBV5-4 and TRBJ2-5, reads ETGVTQSPTHLIKTRGQQVTLRCSSQSGHNTVSWYQQALGQGPQFIFQYYREEENGRGNFPPRFSGLQFPNYSSELNVNALELDDSALYLCASSWGGLAGEETQYFGPGTRLLVL.